This T cell receptor beta chain was identified in a study of Ad26.COV2.S vaccination and SARS-CoV-2 variants. The treatment here: roughly 20 received Ad26.COV2.S at low or high dose, single or two shots; about five received placebo; per-sample allocation not given. Vaccine and placebo recipients were sampled on day 63 after the first injection. For this clone: Distinct nucleotide sequences in the sample also encode this CDR3.

The method was immunoSEQ multiplex PCR; TCRdb's version includes in-frame clones alone and lacks a portion of them. The sample lists about 420,000 clones, roughly 90% seen once, with approximately 4% in the top ten. This sequence was found in a person between 18 and 65 years old who received the Ad26.COV2.S COVID-19 vaccine or a placebo. The material was peripheral blood, obtained in a trial of Ad26.COV2.S vaccine versus placebo.

In nucleotides, the CDR3 is TGTGCCAGTTCCCCTAGGGGGTCCTACAATGAGCAGTTCTTC. It translates to CASSPRGSYNEQFF. The chain employs TRBV6-5 and TRBJ2-1; maybe TRBD1 (6 bases). CDR3 length: 14 amino acids. CDR1 and CDR2 from the germline V gene are MNHEY and SVGAGI. V was trimmed by 9 bases and J by 1 base, leaving 13 bases between them.